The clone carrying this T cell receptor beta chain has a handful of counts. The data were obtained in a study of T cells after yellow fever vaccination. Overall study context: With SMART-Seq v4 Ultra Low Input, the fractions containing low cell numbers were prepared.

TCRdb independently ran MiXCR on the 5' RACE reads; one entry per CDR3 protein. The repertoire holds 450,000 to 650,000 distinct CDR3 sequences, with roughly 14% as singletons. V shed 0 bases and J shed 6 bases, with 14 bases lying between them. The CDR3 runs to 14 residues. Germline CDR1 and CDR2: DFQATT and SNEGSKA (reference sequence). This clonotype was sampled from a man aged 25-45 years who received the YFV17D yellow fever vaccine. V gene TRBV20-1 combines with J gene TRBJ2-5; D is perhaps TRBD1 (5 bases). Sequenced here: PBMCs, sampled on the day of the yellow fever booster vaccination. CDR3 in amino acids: CSARDSRGSQTQYF. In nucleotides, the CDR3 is TGCAGTGCTAGAGATTCTAGGGGCAGCCAGACCCAGTACTTC.